This TCR beta chain is drawn from a study of T cells in Graves' hyperthyroidism and ophthalmopathy. TCR beta CDR3 regions were amplified from RNA transcripts. The TCR CDR3 first-round RT-PCR relied on the HTBI primer set. TCRdb used MiXCR to reprocess the multiplex PCR reads, holding one entry per CDR3 protein. The sample includes roughly 380,000 distinct CDR3 sequences, roughly 14% seen only once; the top ten take 20% to 25%. General study points: Ophthalmopathy was separated from stable hyperthyroidism by a 13 V-J model. Clonotypes that were expanded in thyroid above 0.001 mostly appeared in blood too. It was a median approximately 6 months before onset that the model predicted ophthalmopathy.

This CDR3 spans 13 amino acids. CDR1 is GTSNPN, CDR2 SVGIG, per germline (reference sequence). V trimming: 7 bases; J trimming: 4 bases; junction bases outside the gene matches: 2. Patients between 18 and 65 years old had hyperthyroidism, newly diagnosed and lasting under 2 months. This clonotype was seen more than once but under ten times. Its target is unknown. Specimen: blood. The sequence was obtained from a young man with Graves' hyperthyroidism that later progressed to Graves' ophthalmopathy. The chain combines TRBV30 with TRBJ2-3; TRBD2 matches 13 bases. CDR3 nucleotide sequence: TGTGCCTCTGGACTAGCGGGAGCAGATACGCAGTATTTT. This gives the protein CASGLAGADTQYF. The full variable domain, completed using reference TRBV30 and TRBJ2-3, is SQTIHQWPATLVQPVGSPLSLECTVEGTSNPNLYWYRQAAGRGLQLLFYSVGIGQISSEVPQNLSASRPQDRQFILSSKKLLLSDSGFYLCASGLAGADTQYFGPGTRLTVL.